The next 11 T cell receptor beta chains were all read from a single sample in a study of chemoradiotherapy in HPV16-positive cancers (dated 2022 in TCRdb). The library was generated by the immunoSEQ multiplex PCR assay. Drawn from immuneACCESS, this table holds only the in-frame rearrangements with V and J called that TCRdb kept. Clones are partly lost; checked studies trace under half to an unresolved V gene and leave the rest unexplained. The sample includes 5,000 to 5,500 clones, with just under 80% observed a single time. About 20% of the sample belongs to the ten largest clones. Sample collection was performed from a patient who underwent chemoradiotherapy. Receptors were obtained from a human donor with HPV-associated anogenital cancer.

Note on this clone: A read error may account for a junction end that differs from germline. CDR3 sequence: CASSFHPGTEAQYF. CDR3 in DNA: TGTGCCAGCAGCTTCCACCCAGGAACAGAGGCCCAGTACTTC. The V and J genes are TRBV25-1 and TRBJ2-5; D gene unclear. Per germline, CDR1 MGHDK and CDR2 SYGVNS. The CDR3 runs to 14 residues.

This clone was observed once. This chain uses TRBV5-4 with TRBJ2-1, with D maybe TRBD2 (5 bases). Trimming stripped 4 bases from V and 5 bases from J, with 16 bases between. This CDR3 is 15 amino acids long. The V gene's germline CDR1 is SGHNT and CDR2 YYREEE (reference sequence). CDR3 protein: CASSPPKSSNNEQFF. As DNA, the CDR3 is TGTGCCAGCAGCCCCCCCAAGTCTAGCAACAATGAGCAGTTCTTC.

The chain links TRBV10-2 to TRBJ2-3, with D tentatively TRBD1 or TRBD2 (5 bases each). Germline V lookup: CDR1 WSHSY, CDR2 SAAADI. The V and J ends lost 6 bases and 4 bases respectively, with 14 bases between them. This CDR3 spans 14 amino acids. CDR3 region: CASRPSLGPDTQYF. CDR3 DNA: TGCGCCAGCAGACCTAGCTTGGGGCCAGATACGCAGTATTTT.

The chain links TRBV2 to TRBJ2-7; weak D call: TRBD1 (5 bases). Germline-derived CDR1 and CDR2 are SNHLY and FYNNEI. The CDR3 has 13 residues. Between the trimmed V and J ends, which lost 7 bases and 5 bases, there was a span of 15 bases. The CDR3 coding sequence is TGTGCCAGCAATCTTTACAAGGGGCACGAGCAGTACTTC. Translation gives CASNLYKGHEQYF.

This chain uses TRBV21-1 with TRBJ2-7; the DNA was not used to check the table's D call, TRBD1. TRBV21-1 is reported as a pseudogene. The CDR3 totals 16 residues. Written as DNA, the CDR3 is TGTGCCAGCAGCAAAGTGGTGAGACAGTCGTCCTACGAGCAGTACTTC. Its translation: CASSKVVRQSSYEQYF.

The V and J genes are TRBV6-4 and TRBJ2-5; perhaps TRBD1 as D (6 bases). The CDR3 covers 15 residues. Germline V gives CDR1 MRHNA, CDR2 SNTAGT. V lost 0 bases to trimming and J lost 2 bases, with 10 bases between them. This CDR3 is CASSDSGGGQETQYF. CDR3 nucleotides: TGTGCCAGCAGTGACTCAGGGGGTGGACAAGAGACCCAGTACTTC.

This clone was counted only a few times. The V gene is TRBV7-9, the J gene TRBJ1-6; 8 nucleotides line up with TRBD1. The CDR3 is 13 residues long. Germline V gene data show CDR1 as SEHNR and CDR2 as FQNEAQ (reference sequence). With V trimmed by 6 bases and J by 8 bases, 3 bases remained unmatched. Written as DNA, the CDR3 is TGTGCCAGCAGACCGACAGGGGATTCACCCCTCCACTTT. Residues: CASRPTGDSPLHF.

The gene calls are TRBV6-6 and TRBJ2-5, with D perhaps TRBD1 (6 bases). Germline CDR1 reads MNHNY; CDR2 reads SVGAGI (reference sequence). This CDR3 spans 16 amino acids. Trimming stripped 6 bases from V and 1 base from J, with 18 bases between. The CDR3 sequence: CASRDTGTLLQETQYF. The CDR3, as DNA: TGTGCCAGCAGAGACACCGGGACACTCCTCCAAGAGACCCAGTACTTC.

The J gene is TRBJ1-3, the V gene TRBV2; D unclear. CDR3 length: 13 residues. Germline V gene lookup returns CDR1 SNHLY and CDR2 FYNNEI. Trimming cost V 6 bases and J 1 base, with 7 bases left between them. The CDR3 nucleotides read TGTGCCAGCAGCACGGAGTCTGGAAACACCATATATTTT. The encoded protein is CASSTESGNTIYF.

The gene calls are TRBV2 and TRBJ1-4; TRBD1 might be the D (6 bases). Germline CDR1 SNHLY, CDR2 FYNNEI. The CDR3 is 15 residues long. V dropped 9 bases and J dropped 5 bases, with 19 bases sitting between them. As DNA, the CDR3 is TGTGCCAGTCAGTTAGACGGGACACTCAATGAAAAACTGTTTTTT. Its protein is CASQLDGTLNEKLFF. Using reference TRBV2 and TRBJ1-4 for the parts outside the CDR3, the full variable domain is EPEVTQTPSHQVTQMGQEVILRCVPISNHLYFYWYRQILGQKVEFLVSFYNNEISEKSEIFDDQFSVERPDGSNFTLKIRSTKLEDSAMYFCASQLDGTLNEKLFFGSGTQLSVL.

This rearrangement joins TRBV7-9 to TRBJ2-3, with 11 bases aligning to TRBD1. Germline V lookup: CDR1 SEHNR, CDR2 FQNEAQ (reference sequence). The V and J ends lost 5 bases and 5 bases, in that order; junction bases with no gene match: 6. This CDR3 region has 15 residues. The chain's CDR3 is CASSPGTGGRDTQYF. The CDR3, as DNA: TGTGCCAGCAGCCCCGGGACAGGGGGAAGAGATACGCAGTATTTT.